This TCR beta chain was captured in a study of blood T cell repertoires in COVID-19. For the study at large: T cells, B-cell-depleted T cells, or PBMCs supplied cDNA or gDNA.

Participants were placed into cohorts based on the clinical history they reported. Among Cohort 3 donors, those recovered had two negative PCRs, clearance, or symptom resolution. Per the germline V gene, CDR1 is SGHNT and CDR2 is YYREEE (reference sequence). Trimming removed 2 bases from V and 4 bases from J; junction bases left unmatched: 8. The CDR3 sequence is 16 residues long. This table comes from immunoSEQ multiplex PCR, and its TCRdb copy is limited to in-frame clones, with some not included. The table lists roughly 250,000 clones, about 87% of them singletons. What was sequenced was PBMCs or T cells enriched from blood (not recorded which). The J gene is TRBJ2-7, the V gene TRBV5-4; the match to TRBD1 covers 11 bases. This TCR came from a woman in her forties or fifties who had recovered from COVID-19. The CDR3 DNA sequence: TGTGCCAGCAGCTTACCAGGGGGGACAGGGGGATACGAGCAGTACTTC. This encodes CASSLPGGTGGYEQYF.